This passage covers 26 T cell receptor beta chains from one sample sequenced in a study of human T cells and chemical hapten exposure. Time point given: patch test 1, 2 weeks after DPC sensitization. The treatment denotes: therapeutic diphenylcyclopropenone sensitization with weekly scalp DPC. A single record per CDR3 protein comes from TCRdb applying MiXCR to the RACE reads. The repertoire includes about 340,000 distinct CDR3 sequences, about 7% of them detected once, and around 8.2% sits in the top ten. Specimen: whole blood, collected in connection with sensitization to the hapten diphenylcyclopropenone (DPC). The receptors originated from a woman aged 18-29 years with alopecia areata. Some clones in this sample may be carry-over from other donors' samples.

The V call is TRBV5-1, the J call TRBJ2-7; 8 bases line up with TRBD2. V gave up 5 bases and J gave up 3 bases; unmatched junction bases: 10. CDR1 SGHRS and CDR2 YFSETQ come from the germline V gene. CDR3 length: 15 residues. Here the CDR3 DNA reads TGCGCCAGCAGTTACCCGGGAGCGGGGGTCTACGAGCAGTACTTC. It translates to CASSYPGAGVYEQYF.

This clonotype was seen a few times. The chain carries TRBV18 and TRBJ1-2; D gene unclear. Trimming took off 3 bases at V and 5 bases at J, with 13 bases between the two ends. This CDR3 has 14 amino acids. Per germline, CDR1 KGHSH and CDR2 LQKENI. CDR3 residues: CASSPLGRAYGYTF. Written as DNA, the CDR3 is TGTGCCAGCTCACCCCTAGGGAGGGCGTATGGCTACACCTTC.

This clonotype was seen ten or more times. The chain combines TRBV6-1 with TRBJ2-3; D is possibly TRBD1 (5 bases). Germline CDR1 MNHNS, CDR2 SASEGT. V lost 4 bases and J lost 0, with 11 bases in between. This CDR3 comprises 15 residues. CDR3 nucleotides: TGTGCCAGCAGTGTTTCCAGGGAAAGCACAGATACGCAGTATTTT. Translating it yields CASSVSRESTDTQYF.

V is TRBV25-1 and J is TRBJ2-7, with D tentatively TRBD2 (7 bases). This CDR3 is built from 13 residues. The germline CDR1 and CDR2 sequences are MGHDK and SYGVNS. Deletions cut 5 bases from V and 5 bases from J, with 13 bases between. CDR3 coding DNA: TGTGCCAGCAGTTTGGGGGGGGCAGACGAGCAGTACTTC. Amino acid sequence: CASSLGGADEQYF.

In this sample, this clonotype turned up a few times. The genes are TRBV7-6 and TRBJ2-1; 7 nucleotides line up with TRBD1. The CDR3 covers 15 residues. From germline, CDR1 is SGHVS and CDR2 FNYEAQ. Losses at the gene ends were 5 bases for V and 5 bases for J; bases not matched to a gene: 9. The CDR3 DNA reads TGTGCCAGCAGCGGGGGACAGTTATCTAACAATGAGCAGTTCTTC. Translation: CASSGGQLSNNEQFF.

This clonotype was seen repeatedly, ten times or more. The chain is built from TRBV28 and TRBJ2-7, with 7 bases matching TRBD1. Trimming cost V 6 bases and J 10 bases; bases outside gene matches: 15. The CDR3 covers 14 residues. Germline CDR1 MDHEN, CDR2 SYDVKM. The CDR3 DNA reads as TGTGCCAGCAGCTTGGACAGGAATGGGCTCGGTCAGTACTTC. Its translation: CASSLDRNGLGQYF. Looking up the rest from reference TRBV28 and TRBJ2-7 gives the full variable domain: DVKVTQSSRYLVKRTGEKVFLECVQDMDHENMFWYRQDPGLGLRLIYFSYDVKMKEKGDIPEGYSVSREKKERFSLILESASTNQTSMYLCASSLDRNGLGQYFGPGTRLTVT.

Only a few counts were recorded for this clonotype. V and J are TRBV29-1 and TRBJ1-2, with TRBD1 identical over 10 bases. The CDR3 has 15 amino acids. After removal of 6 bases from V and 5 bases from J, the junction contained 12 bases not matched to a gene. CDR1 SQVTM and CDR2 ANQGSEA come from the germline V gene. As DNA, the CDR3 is TGCAGCGTGGACCAGGGGGACAGGGGAGAGTATGGCTACACCTTC. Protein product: CSVDQGDRGEYGYTF.

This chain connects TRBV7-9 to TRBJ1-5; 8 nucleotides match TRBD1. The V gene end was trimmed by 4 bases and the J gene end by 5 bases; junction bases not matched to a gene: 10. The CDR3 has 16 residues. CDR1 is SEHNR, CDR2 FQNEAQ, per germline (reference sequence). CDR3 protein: CASSSSGAGGHQPQHF. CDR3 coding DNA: TGTGCCAGCAGCTCCTCAGGGGCAGGGGGCCATCAGCCCCAGCATTTT.

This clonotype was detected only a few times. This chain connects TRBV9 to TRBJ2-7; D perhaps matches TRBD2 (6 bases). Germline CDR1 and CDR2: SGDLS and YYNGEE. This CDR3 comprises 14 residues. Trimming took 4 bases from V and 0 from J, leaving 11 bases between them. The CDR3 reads CASSTDGSSYEQYF. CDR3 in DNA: TGTGCCAGCAGCACGGACGGGAGCTCCTACGAGCAGTACTTC.

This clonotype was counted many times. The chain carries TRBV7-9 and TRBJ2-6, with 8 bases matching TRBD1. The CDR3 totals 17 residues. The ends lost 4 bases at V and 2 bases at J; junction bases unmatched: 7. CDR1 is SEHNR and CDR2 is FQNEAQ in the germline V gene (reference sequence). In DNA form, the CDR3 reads TGTGCCAGCAGCTCTACAGGGGGTACAGCTGGGGCCAACGTCCTGACTTTC. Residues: CASSSTGGTAGANVLTF.

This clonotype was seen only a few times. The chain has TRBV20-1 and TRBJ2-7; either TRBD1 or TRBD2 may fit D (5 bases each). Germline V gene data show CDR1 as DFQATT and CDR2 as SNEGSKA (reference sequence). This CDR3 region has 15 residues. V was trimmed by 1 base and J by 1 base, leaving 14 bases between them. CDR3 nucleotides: TGCAGTGCTAGAGGAGGGGACCTAATTTCCTACGAGCAGTACTTC. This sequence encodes CSARGGDLISYEQYF.

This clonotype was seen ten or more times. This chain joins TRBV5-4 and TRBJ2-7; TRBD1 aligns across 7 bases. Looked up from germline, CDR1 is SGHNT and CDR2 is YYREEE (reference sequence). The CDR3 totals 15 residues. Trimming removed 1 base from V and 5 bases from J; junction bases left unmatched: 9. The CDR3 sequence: CASSLKLAGGDEQYF. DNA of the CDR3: TGTGCCAGCAGCTTGAAATTGGCAGGGGGAGACGAGCAGTACTTC.

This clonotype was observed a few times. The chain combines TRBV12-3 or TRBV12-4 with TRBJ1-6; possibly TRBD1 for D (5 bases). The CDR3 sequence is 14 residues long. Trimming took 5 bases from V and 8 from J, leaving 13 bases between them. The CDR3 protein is CASSLQGTDSPLHF. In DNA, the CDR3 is TGTGCCAGCAGTCTTCAGGGAACTGATTCACCCCTCCACTTT.

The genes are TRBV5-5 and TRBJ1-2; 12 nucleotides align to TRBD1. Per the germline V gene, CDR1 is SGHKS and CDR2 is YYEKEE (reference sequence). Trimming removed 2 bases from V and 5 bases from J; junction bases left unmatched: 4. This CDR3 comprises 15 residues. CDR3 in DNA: TGTGCCAGCAGCTTCTTGGGACAGGGGGCTTATGGCTACACCTTC. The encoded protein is CASSFLGQGAYGYTF.

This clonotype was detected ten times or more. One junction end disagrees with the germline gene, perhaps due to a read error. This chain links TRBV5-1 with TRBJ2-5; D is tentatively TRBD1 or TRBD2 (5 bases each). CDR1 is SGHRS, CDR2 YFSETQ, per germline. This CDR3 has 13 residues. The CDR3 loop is CASSSGRGETQYF. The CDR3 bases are TGTGCCAGCAGTTCGGGACGGGGAGAGACCCAGTACTTC.

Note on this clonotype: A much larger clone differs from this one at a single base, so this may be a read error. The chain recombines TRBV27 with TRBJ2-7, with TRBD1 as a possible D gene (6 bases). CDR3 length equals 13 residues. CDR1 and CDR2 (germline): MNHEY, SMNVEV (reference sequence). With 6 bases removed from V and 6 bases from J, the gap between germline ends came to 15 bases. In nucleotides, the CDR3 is TGTGCCAGCAGCGGGTCAGGGGTGTTCGAGCAGTACTTC. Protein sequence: CASSGSGVFEQYF.

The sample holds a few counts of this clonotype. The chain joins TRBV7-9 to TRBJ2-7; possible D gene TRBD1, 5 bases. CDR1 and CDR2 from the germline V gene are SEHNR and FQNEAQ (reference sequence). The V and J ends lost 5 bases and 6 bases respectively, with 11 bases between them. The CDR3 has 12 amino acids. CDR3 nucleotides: TGTGCCAGCAGCCGGACATCGGGCGAGCAGTACTTC. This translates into CASSRTSGEQYF.

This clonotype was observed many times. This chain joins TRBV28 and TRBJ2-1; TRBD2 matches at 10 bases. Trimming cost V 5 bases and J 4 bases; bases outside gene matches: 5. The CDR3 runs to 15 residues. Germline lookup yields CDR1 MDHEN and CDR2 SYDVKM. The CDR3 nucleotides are TGTGCCAGCAGTCTTAGCGGGGGGTATTACAATGAGCAGTTCTTC. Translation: CASSLSGGYYNEQFF.

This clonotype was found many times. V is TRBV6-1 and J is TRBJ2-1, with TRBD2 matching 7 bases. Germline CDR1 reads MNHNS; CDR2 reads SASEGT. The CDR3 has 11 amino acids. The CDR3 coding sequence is TGTGCAGCTAGCGGCTACAATGAGCAGTTCTTC. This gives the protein CAASGYNEQFF.

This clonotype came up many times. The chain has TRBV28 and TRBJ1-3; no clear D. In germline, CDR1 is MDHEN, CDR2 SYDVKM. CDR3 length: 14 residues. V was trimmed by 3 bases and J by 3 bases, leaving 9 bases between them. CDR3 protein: CASSFEGYGNTIYF. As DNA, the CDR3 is TGTGCCAGCAGTTTTGAGGGTTATGGAAACACCATATATTTT.

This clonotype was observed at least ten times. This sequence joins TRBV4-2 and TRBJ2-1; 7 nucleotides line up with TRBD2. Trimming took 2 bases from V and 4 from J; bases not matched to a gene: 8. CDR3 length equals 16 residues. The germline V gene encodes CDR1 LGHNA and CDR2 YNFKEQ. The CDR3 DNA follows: TGTGCCAGCAGCCAACTTAGCCTGGGGGGGTACAATGAGCAGTTCTTC. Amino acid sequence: CASSQLSLGGYNEQFF.

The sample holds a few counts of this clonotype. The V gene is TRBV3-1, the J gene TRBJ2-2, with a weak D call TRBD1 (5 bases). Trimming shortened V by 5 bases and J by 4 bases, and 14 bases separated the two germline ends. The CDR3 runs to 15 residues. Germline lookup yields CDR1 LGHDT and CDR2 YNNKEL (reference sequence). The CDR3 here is CASSYRFGGTGELFF. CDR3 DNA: TGTGCCAGCAGCTACAGGTTTGGTGGCACCGGGGAGCTGTTTTTT. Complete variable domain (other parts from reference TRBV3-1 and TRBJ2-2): DTAVSQTPKYLVTQMGNDKSIKCEQNLGHDTMYWYKQDSKKFLKIMFSYNNKELIINETVPNRFSPKSPDKAHLNLHINSLELGDSAVYFCASSYRFGGTGELFFGEGSRLTVL.

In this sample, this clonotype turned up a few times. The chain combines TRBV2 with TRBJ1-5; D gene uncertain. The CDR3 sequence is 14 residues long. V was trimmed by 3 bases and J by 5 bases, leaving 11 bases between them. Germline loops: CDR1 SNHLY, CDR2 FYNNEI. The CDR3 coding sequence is TGTGCCAGCAGTGATGCTTCAAGAGATCAGCCCCAGCATTTT. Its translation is CASSDASRDQPQHF.

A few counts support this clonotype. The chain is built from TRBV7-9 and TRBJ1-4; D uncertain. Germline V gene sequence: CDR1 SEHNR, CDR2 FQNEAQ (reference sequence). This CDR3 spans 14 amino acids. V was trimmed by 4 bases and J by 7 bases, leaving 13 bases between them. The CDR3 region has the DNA TGTGCCAGCAGCTCCCTCGGCAGGCGTGAAAAACTGTTTTTT. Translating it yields CASSSLGRREKLFF.

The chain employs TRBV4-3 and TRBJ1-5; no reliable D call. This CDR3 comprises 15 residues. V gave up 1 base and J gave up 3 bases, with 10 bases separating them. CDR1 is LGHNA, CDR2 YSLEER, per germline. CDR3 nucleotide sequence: TGCGCCAGCAGCCAAGGTCTTAATGTCAATCAGCCCCAGCATTTT. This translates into CASSQGLNVNQPQHF.

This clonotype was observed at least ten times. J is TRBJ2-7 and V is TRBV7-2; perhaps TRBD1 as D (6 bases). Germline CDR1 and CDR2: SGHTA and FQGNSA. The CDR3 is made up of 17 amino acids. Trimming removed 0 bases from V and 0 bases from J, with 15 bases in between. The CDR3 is CASSLATGPLSSYEQYF. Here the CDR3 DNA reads TGTGCCAGCAGCTTAGCGACAGGTCCTTTGAGCTCCTACGAGCAGTACTTC.